This T cell receptor beta chain was identified in a study of control samples from healthy donors and cancer patients. The CDR3 is 14 residues long. The germline CDR1 and CDR2 sequences are LGHDT and YNNKEL (reference sequence). Deletions cut 4 bases from V and 6 bases from J, with 15 bases between. The data were produced by immunoSEQ multiplex PCR, yet TCRdb's version contains in-frame clones alone and is incomplete. This table holds tens of thousands of clones, around 87% found once. Sequencing was performed on PBMCs. The TCR originated in a woman aged 55-70 years with lung cancer. The genes are TRBV3-1 (or the pseudogene TRBV3-2) and TRBJ1-2; D unresolved. DNA for the CDR3: TGTGCCAGCAGCCTCACTGGGATGAGTGATGGCTACACCTTC. Residues: CASSLTGMSDGYTF.